These 12 T cell receptor beta chains were sequenced from one sample in a study of control samples from healthy donors and cancer patients. Libraries were prepared by immunoSEQ multiplex PCR; TCRdb keeps only in-frame clonotypes and omits some of them. The data hold over 150,000 clones, with nearly 96% observed a single time. Sequencing was performed on blood. All receptors come from a woman aged 25 to 39 in good health.

The chain recombines TRBV7-6 with TRBJ1-2; no definite D call. Trimming removed 5 bases at V and 8 bases at J, with 9 bases between. This CDR3 is 11 amino acids long. The germline CDR1 and CDR2 sequences are SGHVS and FNYEAQ. As DNA, the CDR3 is TGTGCCAGCAGCCCGGGATCAGGCTACACCTTC. It is translated as CASSPGSGYTF.

The chain is built from TRBV9 and TRBJ1-1; 7 positions match TRBD1. Germline trimming cut 0 bases from V and 0 bases from J; bases unmatched to any gene: 8. Germline CDR1 reads SGDLS; CDR2 reads YYNGEE. The CDR3 spans 17 residues. CDR3 sequence: CASSVDTIGTVNTEAFF. For the CDR3, the DNA is TGTGCCAGCAGCGTAGATACCATCGGGACAGTGAACACTGAAGCTTTCTTT.

The J gene is TRBJ1-2, the V gene TRBV27, with D possibly matching TRBD1 (5 bases). The length of the CDR3 is 16 residues. Trimming took 2 bases from V and 3 from J, leaving 16 bases between them. CDR1 and CDR2 (germline): MNHEY, SMNVEV (reference sequence). As DNA, the CDR3 is TGTGCCAGCAGTTTAAAATTTGGCAGGGTTGACTATGGCTACACCTTC. This gives the protein CASSLKFGRVDYGYTF.

The CDR3 nucleotides are TGTGCCACCAGTGACCCCGGCGTCGGGCTAGCGGGGGGTCCCACCGGGGAGCTGTTTTTT. Protein sequence: CATSDPGVGLAGGPTGELFF. This chain uses TRBV24-1 with TRBJ2-2, with 11 bases identical to TRBD2. Germline-derived CDR1 and CDR2 are KGHDR and SFDVKD. This CDR3 is built from 20 residues. J gave up 4 bases and V 4 bases, and 16 bases lay outside the gene matches.

By sample fraction, this clone is medium-sized. The V call is TRBV6-1, the J call TRBJ1-5; TRBD1 matches at 7 bases. The germline CDR1 and CDR2 sequences are MNHNS and SASEGT. V was pared by 2 bases and J by 6 bases, with 7 bases of the junction left unmatched. CDR3 length: 15 amino acids. The CDR3: CASSELAGGSQPQHF. Here the CDR3 DNA reads TGTGCCAGCAGTGAATTGGCAGGGGGGTCTCAGCCCCAGCATTTT.

This rearrangement joins TRBV29-1 to TRBJ2-2; 9 bases map to TRBD1. This CDR3 is 13 amino acids long. CDR1 and CDR2 (germline): SQVTM, ANQGSEA. Germline trimming cut 7 bases from V and 7 bases from J; bases unmatched to any gene: 7. CDR3 sequence reads: CSGGQGADGELFF. CDR3 sequence (DNA): TGCAGCGGGGGACAGGGTGCTGACGGGGAGCTGTTTTTT.

This sequence joins TRBV6-4 and TRBJ2-2, with no clear D. Trimming left V 4 bases short and J 1 base short, with 19 bases between. From germline, CDR1 is MRHNA and CDR2 SNTAGT. The CDR3 loop spans 18 amino acids. The chain's CDR3 is CASSARPLSSGNTGELFF. As DNA, the CDR3 is TGTGCCAGCAGTGCACGACCCCTTAGCTCGGGGAACACCGGGGAGCTGTTTTTT.

This rearrangement joins TRBV10-2 to TRBJ2-7; 13 positions agree with TRBD2. J gave up 1 base and V 7 bases, and 10 bases lay outside the gene matches. Germline CDR1 WSHSY, CDR2 SAAADI. There are 17 residues in the CDR3. CDR3 sequence reads: CASTFGTSGDISYEQYF. In nucleotides, the CDR3 is TGCGCCAGCACCTTCGGGACTAGCGGGGATATTTCCTACGAGCAGTACTTC.

The chain carries TRBV18 and TRBJ2-3, with D possibly matching TRBD1 (5 bases). V was trimmed by 1 base and J by 6 bases, leaving 8 bases between them. The CDR3 runs to 13 residues. The germline CDR1 and CDR2 sequences are KGHSH and LQKENI. The CDR3 loop is CASSPRQGDTQYF. The DNA for the CDR3 is TGTGCCAGCTCACCACGCCAGGGTGATACGCAGTATTTT.

The genes are TRBV28 and TRBJ1-1; 10 bases match TRBD1. The germline CDR1 and CDR2 sequences are MDHEN and SYDVKM. The junction had 15 bases not matched to a gene; V was cut back by 1 base and J by 10 bases. The CDR3 loop spans 17 amino acids. The CDR3 region has the DNA TGTGCCAGCAGTTTATTGGGACGACAGGGGGCCGTCCTGGGAGCTTTCTTT. This translates into CASSLLGRQGAVLGAFF.

The chain joins TRBV7-9 to TRBJ2-3, with 12 bases that match TRBD2. V shed 5 bases, J shed 6 bases, and the junction held 6 bases outside the gene matches. This CDR3 spans 15 amino acids. Germline CDR1 and CDR2: SEHNR and FQNEAQ (reference sequence). CDR3 protein: CASSQTSGRHDTQYF. The CDR3 DNA sequence: TGTGCCAGCAGCCAGACTAGCGGGAGACACGATACGCAGTATTTT.

This rearrangement joins TRBV9 to TRBJ2-3; 7 bases are shared with TRBD1. CDR1 is SGDLS, CDR2 YYNGEE, per germline. Trimming at V came to 4 bases and at J to 6 bases, leaving 8 bases not matched to a gene. The CDR3 contains 14 residues. CDR3 sequence: CASSFRTGGDTQYF. The CDR3 region has the DNA TGTGCCAGCAGCTTTCGGACAGGCGGGGATACGCAGTATTTT. Supplemented by reference TRBV9 and TRBJ2-3, the full variable domain reads DSGVTQTPKHLITATGQRVTLRCSPRSGDLSVYWYQQSLDQGLQFLIQYYNGEERAKGNILERFSAQQFPDLHSELNLSSLELGDSALYFCASSFRTGGDTQYFGPGTRLTVL.